These 11 T cell receptor beta chains were all obtained from the same sample, sequenced in a study of technical replicates of blood from several donors. Generated by immunoSEQ multiplex PCR, the TCRdb table keeps only in-frame clones and is missing some. Of some 87,000 clones in the sample, about 90% were seen once. Sequenced material: T cells isolated from PBMCs. These receptors all stem from a human donor in good health.

The rearrangement joins TRBV10-3 to TRBJ2-7; 7 nucleotides match TRBD1. V lost 7 bases and J lost 0; bases outside the gene matches: 3. The CDR3 sequence is 13 residues long. Germline lookup yields CDR1 ENHRY and CDR2 SYGVKD. The CDR3 protein is CAITWDSSYEQYF. In nucleotides, the CDR3 is TGTGCCATCACCTGGGACAGCTCCTACGAGCAGTACTTC.

The chain employs TRBV19 and TRBJ2-2; 7 bases match TRBD2. The CDR3 has 15 amino acids. J lost 7 bases, V lost 5 bases, and 10 bases had no gene match. CDR1 LNHDA and CDR2 SQIVND come from the germline V gene (reference sequence). CDR3 DNA sequence: TGTGCCAGTAGTTATTGGACTAGTCCAGGCGGGGAGCTGTTTTTT. This sequence encodes CASSYWTSPGGELFF.

V and J are TRBV2 and TRBJ2-6; 8 bases agree with TRBD2. The ends lost 7 bases at V and 0 bases at J; junction bases unmatched: 5. CDR3 length equals 16 residues. Germline CDR1 and CDR2: SNHLY and FYNNEI. CDR3 residues: CASTVAGLSGANVLTF. CDR3 nucleotides: TGTGCCAGCACTGTAGCGGGACTCTCTGGGGCCAACGTCCTGACTTTC.

This chain uses TRBV7-2 with TRBJ2-1; D remains unclear. Germline V lookup: CDR1 SGHTA, CDR2 FQGNSA. Trimming removed 3 bases at V and 7 bases at J, with 10 bases between. The CDR3 covers 13 residues. CDR3 protein: CASSFGLLNEQFF. In nucleotides, the CDR3 is TGTGCCAGCAGCTTTGGGCTGCTAAATGAGCAGTTCTTC.

The CDR3 reads CASRAMSNTGELFF. CDR3 in DNA: TGTGCCAGCAGAGCAATGTCGAACACCGGGGAGCTGTTTTTT. The chain uses TRBV2 and TRBJ2-2; D remains ambiguous. This CDR3 region has 14 residues. Germline CDR1 and CDR2: SNHLY and FYNNEI. Trimming removed 6 bases from V and 0 bases from J, with 8 bases in between. The whole variable domain, filled in from reference TRBV2 and TRBJ2-2, reads EPEVTQTPSHQVTQMGQEVILRCVPISNHLYFYWYRQILGQKVEFLVSFYNNEISEKSEIFDDQFSVERPDGSNFTLKIRSTKLEDSAMYFCASRAMSNTGELFFGEGSRLTVL.

The chain employs TRBV7-3 and TRBJ1-1, with 8 bases lining up with TRBD1. The junction had 6 bases not matched to a gene; V was cut back by 5 bases and J by 1 base. Germline V gene data show CDR1 as SGHTA and CDR2 as FQGTGA. The CDR3 totals 15 residues. The CDR3 sequence is CASSPRQGTNTEAFF. In DNA form, the CDR3 reads TGTGCCAGCAGCCCACGACAGGGGACGAACACTGAAGCTTTCTTT.

V is TRBV28 and J is TRBJ1-5, with D possibly being TRBD1 (6 bases). Deletions cut 6 bases from V and 2 bases from J, with 11 bases between. The germline V gene encodes CDR1 MDHEN and CDR2 SYDVKM. The CDR3 is made up of 14 amino acids. CDR3 residues: CASREQGGNQPQHF. The CDR3 bases are TGTGCCAGCAGAGAACAGGGCGGCAATCAGCCCCAGCATTTT.

The rearrangement joins TRBV5-1 to TRBJ1-2; TRBD1 is a possible D gene (5 bases). The CDR3 length is 15 residues. The V gene's germline CDR1 is SGHRS and CDR2 YFSETQ. V was shortened by 0 bases and J by 4 bases, with 13 bases between the two germline ends. The CDR3: CASSLVRQGGYGYTF. The DNA of the CDR3 is TGCGCCAGCAGCTTGGTTAGGCAGGGAGGCTATGGCTACACCTTC.

The CDR3 coding sequence is TGTGCCAGCAGCCCCCTTACGGGCTCCTACAATGAGCAGTTCTTC. It translates to CASSPLTGSYNEQFF. The rearrangement links TRBV7-3 to TRBJ2-1; D gene uncertain. V lost 5 bases, J lost 0 bases, and 11 bases lay in between. The germline gives CDR1 SGHTA, CDR2 FQGTGA. CDR3 size: 15 residues.

V usage is TRBV6-1 and J usage is TRBJ1-5, with D maybe TRBD1 (5 bases). V shed 2 bases and J shed 5 bases, with 13 bases lying between them. This CDR3 region has 15 residues. Per germline, CDR1 MNHNS and CDR2 SASEGT. The CDR3 loop reads CASSEMATADQPQHF. Here the CDR3 DNA reads TGTGCCAGCAGTGAAATGGCGACAGCCGATCAGCCCCAGCATTTT.

This clone has a handful of counts. V and J are TRBV6-1 and TRBJ1-2; D is possibly TRBD1 (6 bases). Trimming shortened V by 6 bases and J by 4 bases, and 15 bases separated the two germline ends. The germline V gene has CDR1 MNHNS and CDR2 SASEGT. The CDR3 extends over 14 amino acids. CDR3 protein: CASREKTGTYGYTF. The CDR3 bases are TGTGCCAGCAGGGAAAAAACAGGGACCTATGGCTACACCTTC.